This T cell receptor beta chain is drawn from a study of CD8 T cells in ankylosing spondylitis. The authors made TCR beta libraries by quantitative 5'-RACE with molecular barcodes. MiXCR was run by TCRdb on the 5' RACE reads, yielding one entry per CDR3 protein. Of 75,000 to 95,000 distinct CDR3 sequences detected, just under 9% appear once; the ten largest clones hold under 35%. This clonotype has ten or more counts. Its antigen is as yet unknown. General study findings and limits: For ankylosing spondylitis blood, a TCR beta motif of roughly 8 highly homologous variants appeared characteristic. There was reportedly significant enrichment of clones that were disease-linked in matched ankylosing spondylitis synovial fluid. In peripheral blood, disease-linked CD8+ clones occurred at relatively low frequencies. Some of the motif variants had earlier been found in reactive arthritis patients' fluid and blood.

This CDR3 has 15 amino acids. Trimming left V 3 bases short and J 7 bases short, with 19 bases between. Germline V gene sequence: CDR1 DFQATT, CDR2 SNEGSKA (reference sequence). V is TRBV20-1 and J is TRBJ2-1; D gene uncertain. The sample consisted of blood, either unsorted or a sorted T cell fraction (not recorded which). The sequence was collected from a male donor with ankylosing spondylitis. The CDR3 sequence: CSARNDYNARNEQFF. CDR3 sequence (DNA): TGCAGTGCTAGGAATGATTATAACGCTCGGAATGAGCAGTTCTTC.